This T cell receptor (beta chain) originates from a study of brain T cells in children with intractable seizures. Findings and caveats of the study: Viral specificity was inferred only from CDR3 similarity; HCMV serostatus was unknown.

Time point of the sample: blood from clinic visit 5 months post-surgery; TSC patient then seizure free. Per the germline V gene, CDR1 is SGDLS and CDR2 is YYNGEE. Deletions cut 0 bases from V and 5 bases from J, with 11 bases between. The CDR3 loop spans 14 amino acids. Clones were read by immunoSEQ multiplex PCR, and TCRdb kept only the in-frame ones, dropping some. Of about 340,000 clones listed, over 90% are singletons. This clone was seen just once. Its specificity is not known. V is TRBV9 and J is TRBJ1-1; D is undetermined. The input for sequencing was peripheral blood, taken approximately 5 months after surgery. The clonotype comes from a boy younger than two with tuberous sclerosis and intractable seizures. CDR3 residues: CASSVVAGGTEAFF. CDR3 coding DNA: TGTGCCAGCAGCGTAGTGGCAGGAGGGACTGAAGCTTTCTTT.